This T cell receptor beta chain was captured by sequencing in a study of blood T cell repertoires in COVID-19. Background on the study: The samples span acute and convalescent COVID-19 from the United States, Italy and Spain.

This clone appeared once. Symptom resolution, clearance, or two negative PCRs marked donors in Cohort 3 as recovered. There are 13 residues in the CDR3. CDR1 is KGHSH, CDR2 LQKENI, per germline. The germline V and J ends were trimmed by 3 bases and 7 bases, with 10 bases remaining between them. Original analysis: Scientists estimated how many nucleated cells there were by amplifying reference gene primers. Only in-frame clones appear in the TCRdb table, and some are missing; sequencing was by immunoSEQ multiplex PCR. The DNA gave D and trimming, while V, J and clone size come from that table. This sample carries about 400,000 clones, nearly 90% of them seen once, and the ten largest clones take about 1.7%.

The chain has TRBV18 and TRBJ1-5; D is perhaps TRBD1 (5 bases). This clonotype originated in a woman in her thirties who had recovered from COVID-19. What was sequenced was PBMCs or T cells enriched from blood (not recorded which). CDR3 sequence: CASSPDRKQPQHF. The CDR3 DNA reads TGTGCCAGCTCACCCGACAGAAAACAGCCCCAGCATTTT. Complete variable domain (other parts from reference TRBV18 and TRBJ1-5): NAGVMQNPRHLVRRRGQEARLRCSPMKGHSHVYWYRQLPEEGLKFMVYLQKENIIDESGMPKERFSAEFPKEGPSILRIQQVVRGDSAAYFCASSPDRKQPQHFGDGTRLSIL.